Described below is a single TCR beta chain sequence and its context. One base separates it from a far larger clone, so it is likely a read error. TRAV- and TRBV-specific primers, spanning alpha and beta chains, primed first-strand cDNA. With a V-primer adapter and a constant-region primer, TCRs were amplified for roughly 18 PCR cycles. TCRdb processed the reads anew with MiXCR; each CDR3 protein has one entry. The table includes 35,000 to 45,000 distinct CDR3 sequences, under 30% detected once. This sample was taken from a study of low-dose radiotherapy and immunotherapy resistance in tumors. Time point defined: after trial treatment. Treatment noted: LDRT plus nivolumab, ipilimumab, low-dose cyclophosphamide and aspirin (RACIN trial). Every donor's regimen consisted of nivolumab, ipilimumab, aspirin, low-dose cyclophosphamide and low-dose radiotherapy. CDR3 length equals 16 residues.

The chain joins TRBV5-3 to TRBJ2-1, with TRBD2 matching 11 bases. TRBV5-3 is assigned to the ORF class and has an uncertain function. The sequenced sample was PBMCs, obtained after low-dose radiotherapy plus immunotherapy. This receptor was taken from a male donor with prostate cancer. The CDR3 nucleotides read TGTGCCAGCAGCTTTCTAGCGGGGGGCACCCAAGAGACCCAGTTCTTC. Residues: CASSFLAGGTQETQFF.